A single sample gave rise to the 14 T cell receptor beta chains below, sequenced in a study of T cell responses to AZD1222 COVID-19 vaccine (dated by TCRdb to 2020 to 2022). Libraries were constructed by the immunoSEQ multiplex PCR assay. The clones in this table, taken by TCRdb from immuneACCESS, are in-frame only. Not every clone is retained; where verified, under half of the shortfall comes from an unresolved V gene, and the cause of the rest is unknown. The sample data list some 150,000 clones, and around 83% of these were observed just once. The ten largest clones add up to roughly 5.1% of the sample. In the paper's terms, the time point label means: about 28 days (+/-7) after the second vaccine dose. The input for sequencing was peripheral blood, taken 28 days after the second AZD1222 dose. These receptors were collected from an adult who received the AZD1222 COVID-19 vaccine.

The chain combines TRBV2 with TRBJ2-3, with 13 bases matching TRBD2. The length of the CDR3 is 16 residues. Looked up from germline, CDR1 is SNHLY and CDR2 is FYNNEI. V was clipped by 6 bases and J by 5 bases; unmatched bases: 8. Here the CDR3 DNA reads TGTGCCAGCAGCGAGGCTGGGACTAGCGGGATAGATACGCAGTATTTT. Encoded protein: CASSEAGTSGIDTQYF.

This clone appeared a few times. CDR3 region: CAGGYSNQPQHF. The CDR3 DNA sequence: TGTGCCGGTGGGTATAGCAATCAGCCCCAGCATTTT. V usage is TRBV19 and J usage is TRBJ1-5; D remains ambiguous. This CDR3 spans 12 amino acids. V was clipped by 11 bases and J by 0 bases, with 8 bases between them. CDR1 and CDR2 (germline): LNHDA, SQIVND (reference sequence). Supplemented by reference TRBV19 and TRBJ1-5, the full variable domain reads DGGITQSPKYLFRKEGQNVTLSCEQNLNHDAMYWYRQDPGQGLRLIYYSQIVNDFQKGDIAEGYSVSREKKESFPLTVTSAQKNPTAFYLCAGGYSNQPQHFGDGTRLSIL.

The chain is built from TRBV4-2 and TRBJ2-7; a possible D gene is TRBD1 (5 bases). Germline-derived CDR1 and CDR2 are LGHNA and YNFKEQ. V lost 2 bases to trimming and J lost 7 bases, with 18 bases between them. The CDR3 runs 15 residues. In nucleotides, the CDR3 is TGTGCCAGCAGCCAACCGGGCTGGGGCCTTTTGGAGCAGTACTTC. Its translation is CASSQPGWGLLEQYF.

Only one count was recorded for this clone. The chain's CDR3 is CSASASGTSTDTQYF. CDR3 DNA sequence: TGCAGTGCTAGTGCTAGCGGGACGAGCACAGATACGCAGTATTTT. The V call is TRBV20-1, the J call TRBJ2-3, with 9 bases fitting TRBD2. CDR3 length: 15 amino acids. The V and J ends lost 3 bases and 0 bases, in that order; junction bases with no gene match: 4. Germline V lookup: CDR1 DFQATT, CDR2 SNEGSKA (reference sequence).

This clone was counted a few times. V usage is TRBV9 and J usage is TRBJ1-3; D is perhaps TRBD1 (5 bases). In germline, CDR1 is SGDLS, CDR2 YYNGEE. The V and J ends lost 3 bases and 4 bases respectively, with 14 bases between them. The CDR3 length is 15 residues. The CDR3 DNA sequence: TGTGCCAGCAGCGGACGAGGGGCGGGAGGAAACACCATATATTTT. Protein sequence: CASSGRGAGGNTIYF. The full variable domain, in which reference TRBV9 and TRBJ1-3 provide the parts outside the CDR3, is DSGVTQTPKHLITATGQRVTLRCSPRSGDLSVYWYQQSLDQGLQFLIQYYNGEERAKGNILERFSAQQFPDLHSELNLSSLELGDSALYFCASSGRGAGGNTIYFGEGSWLTVV.

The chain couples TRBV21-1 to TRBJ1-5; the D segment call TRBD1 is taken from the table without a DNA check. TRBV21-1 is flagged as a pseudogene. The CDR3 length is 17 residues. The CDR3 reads CASSKAGQGANNQPQHF. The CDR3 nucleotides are TGTGCCAGCAGCAAAGCGGGACAGGGGGCGAACAATCAGCCCCAGCATTTT.

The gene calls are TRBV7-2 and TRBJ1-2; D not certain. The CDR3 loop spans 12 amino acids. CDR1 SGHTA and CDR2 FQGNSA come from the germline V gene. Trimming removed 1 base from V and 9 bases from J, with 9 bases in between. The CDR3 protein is CASSLDPSSYTF. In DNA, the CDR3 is TGTGCCAGCAGCTTAGACCCCTCCAGCTACACCTTC.

CDR3 sequence (DNA): TGTGCCAGCTCACCGCTCCGACCTAGCGACTCCTACGAGCAGTACTTC. It encodes CASSPLRPSDSYEQYF. This chain uses TRBV7-2 with TRBJ2-7; D may be TRBD2 (6 bases). The CDR3 totals 16 residues. V lost 8 bases, J lost 0 bases, and 20 bases lay in between. Germline values: CDR1 SGHTA, CDR2 FQGNSA.

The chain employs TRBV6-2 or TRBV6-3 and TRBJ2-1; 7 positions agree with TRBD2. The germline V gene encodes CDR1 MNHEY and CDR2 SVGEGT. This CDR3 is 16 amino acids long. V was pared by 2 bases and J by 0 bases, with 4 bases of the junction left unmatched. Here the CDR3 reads CASSYPSGASYNEQFF. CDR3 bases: TGTGCCAGCAGTTACCCAAGCGGGGCCTCCTACAATGAGCAGTTCTTC.

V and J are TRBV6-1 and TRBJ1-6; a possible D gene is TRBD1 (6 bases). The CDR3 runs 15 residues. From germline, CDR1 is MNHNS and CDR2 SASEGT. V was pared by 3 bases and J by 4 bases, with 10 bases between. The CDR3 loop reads CASSDRQVYNSPLHF. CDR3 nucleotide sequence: TGTGCCAGCAGTGATCGACAGGTGTATAATTCACCCCTCCACTTT.

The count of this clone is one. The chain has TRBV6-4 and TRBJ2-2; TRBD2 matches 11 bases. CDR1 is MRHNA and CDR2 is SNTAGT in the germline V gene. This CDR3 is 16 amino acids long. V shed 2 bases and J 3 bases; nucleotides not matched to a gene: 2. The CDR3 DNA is TGTGCCAGCAGTGACCGGGGACTAGCGGACACCGGGGAGCTGTTTTTT. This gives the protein CASSDRGLADTGELFF.

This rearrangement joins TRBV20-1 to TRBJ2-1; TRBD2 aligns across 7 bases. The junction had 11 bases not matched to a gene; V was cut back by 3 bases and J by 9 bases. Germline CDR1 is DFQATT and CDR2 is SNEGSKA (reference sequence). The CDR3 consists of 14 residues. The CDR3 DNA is TGCAGTGCTAGTTCATGGGCGGGAGTCGCTGAGCAGTTCTTC. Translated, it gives CSASSWAGVAEQFF.

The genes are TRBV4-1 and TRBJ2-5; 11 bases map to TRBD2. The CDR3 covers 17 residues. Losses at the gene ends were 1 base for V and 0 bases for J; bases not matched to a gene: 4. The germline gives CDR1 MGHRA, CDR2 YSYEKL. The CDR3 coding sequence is TGCGCCAGCAGCCAAGTCCCTAGCGGGGGGTACCAAGAGACCCAGTACTTC. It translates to CASSQVPSGGYQETQYF.

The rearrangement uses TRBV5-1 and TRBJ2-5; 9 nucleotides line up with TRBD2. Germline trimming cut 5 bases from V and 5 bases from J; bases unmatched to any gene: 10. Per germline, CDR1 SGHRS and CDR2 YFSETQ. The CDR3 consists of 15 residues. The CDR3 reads CASRLAGPIWETQYF. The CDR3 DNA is TGCGCCAGCAGACTAGCGGGCCCAATTTGGGAGACCCAGTACTTC.